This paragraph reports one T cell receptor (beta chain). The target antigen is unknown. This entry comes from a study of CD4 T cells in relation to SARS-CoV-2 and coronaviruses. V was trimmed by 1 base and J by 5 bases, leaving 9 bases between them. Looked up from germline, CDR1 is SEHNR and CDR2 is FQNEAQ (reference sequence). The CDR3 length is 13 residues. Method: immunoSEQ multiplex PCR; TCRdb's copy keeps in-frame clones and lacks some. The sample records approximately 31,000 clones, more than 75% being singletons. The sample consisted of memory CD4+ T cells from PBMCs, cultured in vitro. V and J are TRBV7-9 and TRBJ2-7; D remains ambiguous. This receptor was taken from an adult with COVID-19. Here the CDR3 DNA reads TGTGCCAGCAGCTTAGGGGGTGGCGACGAGCAGTACTTC. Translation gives CASSLGGGDEQYF.